This TCR beta chain comes out of a study of T cell responses to AZD1222 COVID-19 vaccine. General study results and limits: No repertoire was sampled before or during the peak T cell response, only after it. Unmutated variant regions are reportedly the target of nearly half of TCRs that are spike-specific. Vaccine-associated CD4 TCRs ranged over spike, dominating at 160-218 and 743-854.

Of note for this clone: Its antigen is as yet unknown.

The protocol was immunoSEQ multiplex PCR, while the TCRdb copy is restricted to in-frame clones and leaves out a portion. The data hold around 210,000 clones, with roughly 94% observed a single time. The sample here was peripheral blood, taken 28 days after the second dose of the MenACWY control vaccine. This sequence was found in an adult who received the MenACWY meningococcal vaccine as a control.

CDR3 loop: CASSKRLKGLAGCTGRAYNEQFF. CDR3 nucleotide sequence: TGTGCCAGCAGCAAAAGGCTGAAGGGACTAGCGGGATGTACGGGGCGGGCATACAATGAGCAGTTCTTC. The chain couples TRBV21-1 to TRBJ2-1; the tabulated D call, TRBD2, remains unverified against the DNA. TRBV21-1 is a pseudogene segment. This CDR3 has 23 residues.